The T cell receptor beta chain described here comes from a study of T cells after posttransplantation cyclophosphamide. Sequencing was performed with immunoSEQ multiplex PCR; in TCRdb, only in-frame clones are kept and a portion is missing. The data show approximately 16,000 clones, more than 70% seen once. Control samples came 1 year after myeloablative marrow transplants with methotrexate plus calcineurin inhibitor. V was pared by 0 bases and J by 5 bases, with 4 bases of the junction left unmatched. The germline V gene encodes CDR1 SGHRS and CDR2 YFSETQ. The CDR3 is made up of 14 amino acids. The chain employs TRBV5-1 and TRBJ1-1, with 7 bases matching TRBD1. The specimen comprised PBMCs, sampled 350 to 400 days after allogeneic stem cell transplant with calcineurin inhibitor and methotrexate. This receptor was identified in a young adult male patient who received an allogeneic stem cell transplant from a related donor, was CMV-positive, and had no GVHD. Some T cells may originate from the graft donor. The CDR3 here is CASSLGDRNTEAFF. CDR3 nucleotide sequence: TGCGCCAGCAGCTTGGGGGACAGAAATACTGAAGCTTTCTTT.